The clone carrying this T cell receptor (beta chain) was seen many times. The source of the sample is a study of read filtering for tumor transcriptome and immune sequencing. Study-wide context: Whole-transcriptome libraries were prepared after DNase treatment.

Germline-derived CDR1 and CDR2 are SGHRS and YFSETQ. The CDR3 covers 16 residues. V shed 2 bases and J 4 bases; nucleotides not matched to a gene: 5. From around 0.4 ug of RNA, a library with molecular barcoded alpha/delta and beta/gamma adaptors was made. TCRdb passed the reads through MiXCR, listing each CDR3 protein once. The sample has some 43,000 distinct CDR3 sequences, around an eighth seen once; the top ten hold about 32%. The J gene is TRBJ2-1, the V gene TRBV5-1; TRBD2 matches 11 bases. The clonotype comes from a donor aged 40 or over with multiple myeloma. The sample consisted of a population of CD138-negative cells sorted from bone marrow. The CDR3 spells CASSFSGTSGYNEQFF. As DNA, the CDR3 is TGCGCCAGCAGCTTTTCTGGGACTAGCGGTTACAATGAGCAGTTCTTC.